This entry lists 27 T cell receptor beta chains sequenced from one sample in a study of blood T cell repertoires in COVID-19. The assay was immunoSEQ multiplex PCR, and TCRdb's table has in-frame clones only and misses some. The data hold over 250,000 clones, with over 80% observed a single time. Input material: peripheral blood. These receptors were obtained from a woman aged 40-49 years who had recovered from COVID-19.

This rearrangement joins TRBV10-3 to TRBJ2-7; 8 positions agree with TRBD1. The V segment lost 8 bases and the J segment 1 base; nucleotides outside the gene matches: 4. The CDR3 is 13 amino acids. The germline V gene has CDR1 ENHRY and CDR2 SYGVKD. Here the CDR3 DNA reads TGTGCCATCGGGGACAGGCCGTCCTACGAGCAGTACTTC. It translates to CAIGDRPSYEQYF.

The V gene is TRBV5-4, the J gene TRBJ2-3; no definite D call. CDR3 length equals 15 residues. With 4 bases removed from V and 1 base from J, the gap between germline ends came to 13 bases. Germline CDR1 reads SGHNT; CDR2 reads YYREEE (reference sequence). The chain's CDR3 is CASSPTVDRTDTQYF. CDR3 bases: TGTGCCAGCAGCCCCACGGTAGATCGCACAGATACGCAGTATTTT.

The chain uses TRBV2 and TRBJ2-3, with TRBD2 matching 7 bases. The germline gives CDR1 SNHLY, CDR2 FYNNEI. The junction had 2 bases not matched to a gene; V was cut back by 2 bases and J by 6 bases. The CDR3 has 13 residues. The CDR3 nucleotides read TGTGCCAGCAGTGAAAGCGGGGTGGATACGCAGTATTTT. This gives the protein CASSESGVDTQYF.

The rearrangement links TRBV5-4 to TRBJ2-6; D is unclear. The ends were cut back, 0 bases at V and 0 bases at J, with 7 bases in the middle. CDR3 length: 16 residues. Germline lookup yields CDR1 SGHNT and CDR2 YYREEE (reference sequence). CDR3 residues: CASSLGRFSGANVLTF. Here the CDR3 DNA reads TGTGCCAGCAGCTTGGGTCGGTTCTCTGGGGCCAACGTCCTGACTTTC.

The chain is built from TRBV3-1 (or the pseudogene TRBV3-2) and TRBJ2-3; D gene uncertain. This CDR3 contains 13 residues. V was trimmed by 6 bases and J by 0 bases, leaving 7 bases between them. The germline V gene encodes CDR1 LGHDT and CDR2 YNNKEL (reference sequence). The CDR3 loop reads CASRPTSTDTQYF. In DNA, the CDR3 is TGTGCCAGCAGACCCACTAGCACAGATACGCAGTATTTT.

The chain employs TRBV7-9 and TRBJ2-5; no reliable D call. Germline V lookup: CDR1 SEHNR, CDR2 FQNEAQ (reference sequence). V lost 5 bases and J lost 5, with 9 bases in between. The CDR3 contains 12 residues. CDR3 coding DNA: TGTGCCAGCAGCACAAGTTGGGAGACCCAGTACTTC. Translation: CASSTSWETQYF.

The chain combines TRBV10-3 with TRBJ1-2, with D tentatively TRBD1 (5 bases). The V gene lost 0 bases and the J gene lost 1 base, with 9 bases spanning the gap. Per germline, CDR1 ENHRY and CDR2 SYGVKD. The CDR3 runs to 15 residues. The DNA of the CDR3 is TGTGCCATCAGTGAGTCGGAAGGGGTTAACTATGGCTACACCTTC. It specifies CAISESEGVNYGYTF.

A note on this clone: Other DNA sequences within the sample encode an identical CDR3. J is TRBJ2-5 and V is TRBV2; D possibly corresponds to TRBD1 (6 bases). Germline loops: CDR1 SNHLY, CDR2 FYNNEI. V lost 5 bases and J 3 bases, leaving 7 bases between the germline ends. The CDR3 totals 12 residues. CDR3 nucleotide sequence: TGTGCCAGCAGTCGGACAGAAGAGACCCAGTACTTC. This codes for CASSRTEETQYF. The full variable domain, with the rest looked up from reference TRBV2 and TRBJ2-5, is EPEVTQTPSHQVTQMGQEVILRCVPISNHLYFYWYRQILGQKVEFLVSFYNNEISEKSEIFDDQFSVERPDGSNFTLKIRSTKLEDSAMYFCASSRTEETQYFGPGTRLLVL.

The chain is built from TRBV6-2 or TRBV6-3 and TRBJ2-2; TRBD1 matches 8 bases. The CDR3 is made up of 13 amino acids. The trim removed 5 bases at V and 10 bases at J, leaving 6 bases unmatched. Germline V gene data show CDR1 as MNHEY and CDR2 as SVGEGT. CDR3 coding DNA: TGTGCCAGCAGTGGGACAGGCCTCCTGGAGCTGTTTTTT. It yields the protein CASSGTGLLELFF.

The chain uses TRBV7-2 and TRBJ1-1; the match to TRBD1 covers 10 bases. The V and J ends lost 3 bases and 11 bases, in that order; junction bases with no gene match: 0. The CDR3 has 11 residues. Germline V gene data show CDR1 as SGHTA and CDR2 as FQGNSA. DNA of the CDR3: TGTGCCAGCAGCTTGACAGGGGGCGCTTTCTTT. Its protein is CASSLTGGAFF.

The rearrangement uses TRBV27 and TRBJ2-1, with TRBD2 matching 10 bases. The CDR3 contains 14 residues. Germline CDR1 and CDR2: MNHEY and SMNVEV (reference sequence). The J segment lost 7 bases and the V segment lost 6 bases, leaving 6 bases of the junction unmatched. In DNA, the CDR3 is TGTGCCAGCAGCACGCTAGCGGGGGCAAATGAGCAGTTCTTC. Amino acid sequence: CASSTLAGANEQFF.

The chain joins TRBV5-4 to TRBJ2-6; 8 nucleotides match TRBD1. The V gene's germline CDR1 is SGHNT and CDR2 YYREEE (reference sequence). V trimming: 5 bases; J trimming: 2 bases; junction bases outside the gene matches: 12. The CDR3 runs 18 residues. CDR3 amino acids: CASSPSGQGAAGANVLTF. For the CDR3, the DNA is TGTGCCAGCAGTCCCTCGGGGCAGGGGGCAGCTGGGGCCAACGTCCTGACTTTC.

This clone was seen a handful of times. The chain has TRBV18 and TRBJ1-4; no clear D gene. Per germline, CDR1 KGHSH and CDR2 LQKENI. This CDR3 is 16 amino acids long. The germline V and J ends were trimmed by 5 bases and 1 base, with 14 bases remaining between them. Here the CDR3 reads CASSSNRAGTNEKLFF. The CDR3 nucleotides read TGTGCCAGCTCATCTAATCGGGCGGGAACTAATGAAAAACTGTTTTTT.

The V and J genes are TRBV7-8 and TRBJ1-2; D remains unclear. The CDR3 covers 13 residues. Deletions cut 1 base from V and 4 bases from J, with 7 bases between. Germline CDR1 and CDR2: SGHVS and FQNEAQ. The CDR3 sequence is CASSLGGAYGYTF. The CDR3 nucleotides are TGTGCCAGCAGCTTAGGGGGAGCCTATGGCTACACCTTC.

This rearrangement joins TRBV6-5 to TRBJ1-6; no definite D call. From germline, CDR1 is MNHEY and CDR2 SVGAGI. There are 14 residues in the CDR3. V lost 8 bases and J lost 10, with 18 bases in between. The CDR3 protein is CASLRVPIDSPLHF. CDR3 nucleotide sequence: TGTGCCAGCCTACGGGTCCCGATCGACTCACCCCTCCACTTT.

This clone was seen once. The CDR3 spells CASSNRKGVNYGYTF. CDR3 sequence (DNA): TGTGCCAGCAGCAATCGGAAAGGGGTCAACTATGGCTACACCTTC. The chain carries TRBV21-1 and TRBJ1-2; the D call in the table, TRBD1, was not verified against the DNA. TRBV21-1 is noted as a pseudogene. The CDR3 totals 15 residues.

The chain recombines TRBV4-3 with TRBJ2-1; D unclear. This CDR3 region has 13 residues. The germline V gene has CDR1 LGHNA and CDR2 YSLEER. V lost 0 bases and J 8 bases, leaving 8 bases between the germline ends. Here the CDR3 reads CASSQERADEQFF. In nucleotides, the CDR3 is TGCGCCAGCAGCCAAGAGCGCGCGGATGAGCAGTTCTTC.

The CDR3 DNA is TGTGCCAGCTCACCCCGGGACAGGGTAGGAGATACGCAGTATTTT. The encoded protein is CASSPRDRVGDTQYF. The genes are TRBV18 and TRBJ2-3, with TRBD1 matching over 9 bases. V dropped 3 bases and J dropped 5; count of bases not matched to a gene: 6. The CDR3 length is 15 residues. Germline V gene data show CDR1 as KGHSH and CDR2 as LQKENI.

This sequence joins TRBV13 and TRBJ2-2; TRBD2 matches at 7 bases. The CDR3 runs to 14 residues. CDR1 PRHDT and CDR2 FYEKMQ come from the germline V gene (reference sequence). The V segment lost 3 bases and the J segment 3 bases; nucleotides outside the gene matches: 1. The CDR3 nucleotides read TGTGCCAGCAGCTTGGGAGGGTACACCGGGGAGCTGTTTTTT. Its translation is CASSLGGYTGELFF. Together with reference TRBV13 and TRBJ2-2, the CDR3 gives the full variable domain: AAGVIQSPRHLIKEKRETATLKCYPIPRHDTVYWYQQGPGQDPQFLISFYEKMQSDKGSIPDRFSAQQFSDYHSELNMSSLELGDSALYFCASSLGGYTGELFFGEGSRLTVL.

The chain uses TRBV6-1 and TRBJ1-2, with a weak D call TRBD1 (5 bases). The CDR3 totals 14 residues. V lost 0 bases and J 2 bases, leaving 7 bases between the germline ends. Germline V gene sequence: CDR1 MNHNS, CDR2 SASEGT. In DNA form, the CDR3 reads TGTGCCAGCAGTGAAGCAGGGGCGAACTATGGCTACACCTTC. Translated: CASSEAGANYGYTF.

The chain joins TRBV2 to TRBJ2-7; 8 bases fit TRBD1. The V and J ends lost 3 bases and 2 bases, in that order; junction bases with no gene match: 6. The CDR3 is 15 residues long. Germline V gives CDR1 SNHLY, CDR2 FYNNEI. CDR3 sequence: CASSEGDRWAYEQYF. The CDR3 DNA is TGTGCCAGCAGTGAGGGGGACAGGTGGGCCTACGAGCAGTACTTC.

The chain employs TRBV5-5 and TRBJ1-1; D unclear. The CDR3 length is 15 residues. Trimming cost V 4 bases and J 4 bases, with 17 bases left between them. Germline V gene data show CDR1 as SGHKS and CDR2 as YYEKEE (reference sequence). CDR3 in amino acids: CASSPKSGVPTEAFF. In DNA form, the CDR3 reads TGTGCCAGCAGCCCCAAATCCGGGGTGCCCACTGAAGCTTTCTTT.

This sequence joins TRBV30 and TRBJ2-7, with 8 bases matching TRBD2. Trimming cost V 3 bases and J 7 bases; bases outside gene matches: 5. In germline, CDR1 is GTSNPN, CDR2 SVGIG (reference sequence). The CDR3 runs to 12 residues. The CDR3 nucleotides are TGTGCCTGGAGCATACGGGGGGGGGAGCAGTACTTC. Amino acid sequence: CAWSIRGGEQYF.

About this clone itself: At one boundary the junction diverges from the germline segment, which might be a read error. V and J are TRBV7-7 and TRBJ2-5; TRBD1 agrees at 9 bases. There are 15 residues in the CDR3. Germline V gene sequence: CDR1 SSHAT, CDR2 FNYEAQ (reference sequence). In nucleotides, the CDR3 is TGTGCTAGCAGCTTCACAGGGGGCGAGTGGGAGACCCAGTACTTC. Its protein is CASSFTGGEWETQYF.

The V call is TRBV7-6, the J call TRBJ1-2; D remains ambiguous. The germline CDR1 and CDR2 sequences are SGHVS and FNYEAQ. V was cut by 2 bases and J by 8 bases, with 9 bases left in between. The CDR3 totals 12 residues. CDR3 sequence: CASSLTGYGYTF. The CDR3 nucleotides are TGTGCCAGCAGCTTAACCGGGTACGGCTACACCTTC.

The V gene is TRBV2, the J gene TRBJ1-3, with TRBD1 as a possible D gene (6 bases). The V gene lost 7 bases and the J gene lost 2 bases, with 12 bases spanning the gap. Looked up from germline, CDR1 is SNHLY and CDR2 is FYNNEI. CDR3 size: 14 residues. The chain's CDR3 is CASTNRATGNTIYF. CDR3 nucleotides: TGTGCCAGCACAAACAGGGCCACTGGAAACACCATATATTTT.

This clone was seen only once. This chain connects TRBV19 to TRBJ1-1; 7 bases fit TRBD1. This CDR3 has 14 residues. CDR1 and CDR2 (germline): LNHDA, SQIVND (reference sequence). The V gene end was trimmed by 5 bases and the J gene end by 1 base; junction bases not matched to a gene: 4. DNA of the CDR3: TGTGCCAGTAGTTGGACAGGCGCGAACACTGAAGCTTTCTTT. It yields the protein CASSWTGANTEAFF.